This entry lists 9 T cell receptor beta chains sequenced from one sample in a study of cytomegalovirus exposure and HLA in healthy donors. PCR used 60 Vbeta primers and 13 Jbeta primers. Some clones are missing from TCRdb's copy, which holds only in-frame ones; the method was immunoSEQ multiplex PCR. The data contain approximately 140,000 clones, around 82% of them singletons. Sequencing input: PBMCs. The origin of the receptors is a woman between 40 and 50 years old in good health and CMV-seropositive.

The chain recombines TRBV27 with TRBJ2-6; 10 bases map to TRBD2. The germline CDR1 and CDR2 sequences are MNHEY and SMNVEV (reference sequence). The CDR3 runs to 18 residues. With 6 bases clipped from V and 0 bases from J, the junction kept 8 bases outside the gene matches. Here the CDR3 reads CASSPGLAEPSGANVLTF. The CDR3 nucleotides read TGTGCCAGCAGCCCCGGACTAGCGGAGCCCTCTGGGGCCAACGTCCTGACTTTC.

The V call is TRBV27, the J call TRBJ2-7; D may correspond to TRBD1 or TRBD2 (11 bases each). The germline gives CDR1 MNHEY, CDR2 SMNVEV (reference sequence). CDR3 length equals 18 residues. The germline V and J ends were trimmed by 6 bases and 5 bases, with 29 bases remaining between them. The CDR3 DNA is TGTGCCAGCAGGATCGGACAGGGGGCGCTGACTAGCGGGAACGAGCAGTACTTC. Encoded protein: CASRIGQGALTSGNEQYF.

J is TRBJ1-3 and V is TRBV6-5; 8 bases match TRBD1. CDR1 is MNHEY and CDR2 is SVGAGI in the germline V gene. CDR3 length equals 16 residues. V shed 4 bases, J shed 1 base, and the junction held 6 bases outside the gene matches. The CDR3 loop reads CASSWTGRSSGNTIYF. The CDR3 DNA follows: TGTGCCAGCAGTTGGACAGGGAGGAGTTCTGGAAACACCATATATTTT.

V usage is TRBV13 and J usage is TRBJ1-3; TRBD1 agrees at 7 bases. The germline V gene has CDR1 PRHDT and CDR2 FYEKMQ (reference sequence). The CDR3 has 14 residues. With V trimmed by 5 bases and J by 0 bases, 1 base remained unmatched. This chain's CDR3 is CASSGQDSGNTIYF. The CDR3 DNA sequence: TGTGCCAGCAGCGGACAGGACTCTGGAAACACCATATATTTT.

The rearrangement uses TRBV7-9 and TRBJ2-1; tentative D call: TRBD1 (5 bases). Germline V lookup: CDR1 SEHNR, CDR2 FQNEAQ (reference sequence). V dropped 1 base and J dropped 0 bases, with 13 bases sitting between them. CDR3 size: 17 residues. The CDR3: CASSLGPGLSSYNEQFF. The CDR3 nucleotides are TGTGCCAGCAGCTTAGGCCCAGGGCTGAGCTCCTACAATGAGCAGTTCTTC.

CDR3 residues: CASSSSSGANYGYTF. CDR3 DNA: TGTGCCAGCAGTTCCTCCAGCGGGGCTAACTATGGCTACACCTTC. The V call is TRBV27, the J call TRBJ1-2; no clear D gene. Deletions cut 4 bases from V and 0 bases from J, with 12 bases between. The germline gives CDR1 MNHEY, CDR2 SMNVEV (reference sequence). The CDR3 length is 15 residues.

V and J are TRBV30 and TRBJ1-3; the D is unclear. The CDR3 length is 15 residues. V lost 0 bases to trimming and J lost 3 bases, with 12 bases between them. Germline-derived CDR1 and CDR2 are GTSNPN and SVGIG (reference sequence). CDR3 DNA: TGTGCCTGGAGTGTACATCTAAGCGGTGGAAACACCATATATTTT. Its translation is CAWSVHLSGGNTIYF.

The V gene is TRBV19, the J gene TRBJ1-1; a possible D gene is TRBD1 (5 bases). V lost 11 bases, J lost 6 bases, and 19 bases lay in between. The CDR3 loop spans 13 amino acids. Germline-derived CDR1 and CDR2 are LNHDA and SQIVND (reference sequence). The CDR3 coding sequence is TGTGCCTGTGGCCTCAGGGTCCGGCCTGAAGCTTTCTTT. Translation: CACGLRVRPEAFF.

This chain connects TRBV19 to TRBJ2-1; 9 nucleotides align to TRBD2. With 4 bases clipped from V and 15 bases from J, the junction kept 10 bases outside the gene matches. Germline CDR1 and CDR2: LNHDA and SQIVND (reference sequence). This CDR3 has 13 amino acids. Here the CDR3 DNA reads TGTGCCAGTAGTAGTCTCGCGGGAGGGAGCCTGTTCTTC. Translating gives CASSSLAGGSLFF.